The 31 T cell receptor beta chains given below trace back to one sample, sequenced in a study of OX40 agonist ivuxolimab in advanced cancers. Profiling relied on immunoSEQ multiplex PCR, and the TCRdb table lists in-frame clones only, not all of them. There are fewer than 65,000 clones in the sample; 88% occur only once, and over 6% lies in the top ten. The source was CD4+ or CD8+ T cells sorted from blood, collected in a trial of the OX40 agonist ivuxolimab. The origin of the receptors is an adult with an advanced solid tumor such as melanoma, head and neck, liver or kidney cancer.

The V gene is TRBV11-3, the J gene TRBJ2-3; D may be TRBD1 or TRBD2 (5 bases each). Trimming took off 5 bases at V and 4 bases at J, with 7 bases between the two ends. The CDR3 is 12 residues long. The germline CDR1 and CDR2 sequences are SGHNT and YENEEA. As DNA, the CDR3 is TGTGCCAGCAGCCGAGGGGCAGATACGCAGTATTTT. Protein: CASSRGADTQYF.

The rearrangement joins TRBV10-2 to TRBJ2-5; D not resolved. TRBJ2-7 matches the DNA end more closely, so the J call is doubtful. Germline V CDR1 and CDR2: WSHSY, SAAADI. This CDR3 is 12 amino acids long. The CDR3, as DNA: TGCGCCAGCAGCCCCAATGGGTACGAGCAGTACTTC. Residues: CASSPNGYEQYF.

The rearrangement uses TRBV28 and TRBJ1-2; D is ambiguous. CDR1 and CDR2 from the germline V gene are MDHEN and SYDVKM. V dropped 2 bases and J dropped 8 bases, with 15 bases sitting between them. This CDR3 is 14 amino acids long. This CDR3 reads CASSLGGLGRGYTF. Written as DNA, the CDR3 is TGTGCCAGCAGTTTAGGAGGCCTCGGTAGAGGCTACACCTTC.

This clone was recorded only once. In DNA, the CDR3 is TGTGCCAGCAGTATTACGGGGTTTCGCGTCGATGGCTACACCTTC. It codes for CASSITGFRVDGYTF. This chain uses TRBV2 with TRBJ1-2, with D uncertain. Trimming shortened V by 5 bases and J by 6 bases, and 19 bases separated the two germline ends. Germline CDR1 SNHLY, CDR2 FYNNEI. The CDR3 has 15 amino acids.

The chain links TRBV10-2 to TRBJ2-3, with D perhaps matching TRBD2 (6 bases). The CDR3 length is 15 residues. The V gene's germline CDR1 is WSHSY and CDR2 SAAADI. V gave up 5 bases and J gave up 4 bases, with 16 bases separating them. The CDR3 DNA follows: TGCGCCAGCAGTCCCCGGGACTCCCGCTCAGATACGCAGTATTTT. It translates to CASSPRDSRSDTQYF.

The chain couples TRBV11-2 to TRBJ2-3, with a weak D call TRBD2 (6 bases). The germline gives CDR1 SGHAT, CDR2 FQNNGV. V lost 5 bases and J lost 4, with 16 bases in between. This CDR3 is 15 amino acids long. CDR3 in DNA: TGTGCCAGCAGCCTAGGAACGGGAGTTCCAGATACGCAGTATTTT. Residues: CASSLGTGVPDTQYF.

The rearrangement uses TRBV10-3 and TRBJ1-2; 11 bases are shared with TRBD1. There are 15 residues in the CDR3. The J segment lost 5 bases and the V segment lost 6 bases, leaving 8 bases of the junction unmatched. Germline V lookup: CDR1 ENHRY, CDR2 SYGVKD. The CDR3 nucleotides are TGTGCCATCAGCGCCCGGGACAGGGGGTTGTATGGCTACACCTTC. Translation: CAISARDRGLYGYTF.

J is TRBJ1-5 and V is TRBV27; D gene unclear. Germline V CDR1 and CDR2: MNHEY, SMNVEV (reference sequence). The CDR3 runs to 15 residues. Deletions cut 2 bases from V and 2 bases from J, with 10 bases between. As DNA, the CDR3 is TGTGCCAGCAGTTTAAACGGTGGGGGCAATCAGCCCCAGCATTTT. It codes for CASSLNGGGNQPQHF.

CDR3 protein: CASNLATDTQYF. DNA for the CDR3: TGTGCCAGCAATCTAGCGACAGATACGCAGTATTTT. The chain recombines TRBV2 with TRBJ2-3, with a weak D call TRBD2 (6 bases). The CDR3 runs 12 residues. CDR1 and CDR2 from the germline V gene are SNHLY and FYNNEI. V lost 7 bases to trimming and J lost 3 bases, with 8 bases between them.

The chain carries TRBV4-2 and TRBJ2-3; 15 bases map to TRBD2. Germline V gives CDR1 LGHNA, CDR2 YNFKEQ. Trimming took 4 bases from V and 3 from J; bases not matched to a gene: 5. The CDR3 totals 17 residues. The CDR3 loop is CASSPTGLAGGTDTQYF. The CDR3 nucleotides read TGTGCCAGCAGCCCCACGGGACTAGCGGGAGGAACAGATACGCAGTATTTT.

This clone was counted a few times. The chain combines TRBV11-2 with TRBJ1-1, with D uncertain. The V gene lost 1 base and the J gene lost 0 bases, with 9 bases spanning the gap. CDR1 and CDR2 from the germline V gene are SGHAT and FQNNGV. The CDR3 is made up of 15 amino acids. Here the CDR3 reads CASSLVRSVNTEAFF. DNA for the CDR3: TGTGCCAGCAGCTTAGTGAGGTCTGTGAACACTGAAGCTTTCTTT.

The chain employs TRBV5-1 and TRBJ1-2; D might be TRBD1 (6 bases). The V end was cut by 5 bases, the J end by 4 bases, with 18 bases between. The CDR3 sequence is 15 residues long. Germline values: CDR1 SGHRS, CDR2 YFSETQ. The CDR3 spells CASRATGQGVYGYTF. The CDR3 DNA is TGCGCCAGCAGAGCAACAGGGCAGGGTGTCTATGGCTACACCTTC. Full variable domain (remainder filled in from reference TRBV5-1 and TRBJ1-2): KAGVTQTPRYLIKTRGQQVTLSCSPISGHRSVSWYQQTPGQGLQFLFEYFSETQRNKGNFPGRFSGRQFSNSRSEMNVSTLELGDSALYLCASRATGQGVYGYTFGSGTRLTVV.

This clone was picked up one time. The rearrangement links TRBV6-1 to TRBJ1-1, with D maybe TRBD1 (6 bases). Germline V gene sequence: CDR1 MNHNS, CDR2 SASEGT. The CDR3 consists of 14 residues. The V and J ends lost 4 bases and 0 bases respectively, with 9 bases between them. The DNA of the CDR3 is TGTGCCAGCAGTGTAACAGGGTTGAACACTGAAGCTTTCTTT. Translating gives CASSVTGLNTEAFF.

The chain carries TRBV5-4 and TRBJ1-2; D ambiguous. Germline CDR1 and CDR2: SGHNT and YYREEE (reference sequence). This CDR3 has 16 residues. V lost 6 bases, J lost 6 bases, and 24 bases lay in between. The CDR3 DNA reads TGTGCCAGCACCCCGGATGTCTTGCATGTAGGCGATGGCTACACCTTC. The encoded protein is CASTPDVLHVGDGYTF. Full variable domain (outside the CDR3, taken from reference TRBV5-4 and TRBJ1-2): ETGVTQSPTHLIKTRGQQVTLRCSSQSGHNTVSWYQQALGQGPQFIFQYYREEENGRGNFPPRFSGLQFPNYSSELNVNALELDDSALYLCASTPDVLHVGDGYTFGSGTRLTVV.

The genes are TRBV28 and TRBJ1-4, with D possibly matching TRBD1 (5 bases). There are 15 residues in the CDR3. CDR1 is MDHEN and CDR2 is SYDVKM in the germline V gene. Trimming stripped 7 bases from V and 2 bases from J, with 14 bases between. CDR3 amino acids: CASITGGVTNEKLFF. As DNA, the CDR3 is TGTGCCAGCATCACGGGGGGGGTTACTAATGAAAAACTGTTTTTT.

V and J are TRBV6-1 and TRBJ2-7; D remains ambiguous. The CDR3 consists of 12 residues. In germline, CDR1 is MNHNS, CDR2 SASEGT. V lost 7 bases and J 3 bases, leaving 10 bases between the germline ends. The CDR3 coding sequence is TGTGCCAGCAAGTACATCGGCTACGAGCAGTACTTC. It translates to CASKYIGYEQYF.

The genes are TRBV30 and TRBJ2-5; 8 bases align to TRBD1. The germline V gene encodes CDR1 GTSNPN and CDR2 SVGIG (reference sequence). This CDR3 has 14 amino acids. Trimming at V came to 4 bases and at J to 5 bases, leaving 9 bases not matched to a gene. CDR3 sequence reads: CAWKTQGAGETQYF. CDR3 coding DNA: TGTGCCTGGAAGACTCAGGGGGCGGGGGAGACCCAGTACTTC.

This clone was recorded only once. The rearrangement uses TRBV15 and TRBJ2-3; possibly TRBD2 for D (7 bases). Germline CDR1 LNHNV, CDR2 YYDKDF (reference sequence). The V end lost 5 bases, the J end lost 2 bases, and 14 bases lay between the germline ends. The CDR3 has 15 amino acids. The DNA for the CDR3 is TGTGCCACCAGCGGACGGGGGGCCCTCACAGATACGCAGTATTTT. Protein product: CATSGRGALTDTQYF.

The chain has TRBV25-1 and TRBJ1-6, with D unresolved. Trimming stripped 5 bases from V and 8 bases from J, with 7 bases between. CDR1 is MGHDK, CDR2 SYGVNS, per germline. This CDR3 is 12 amino acids long. The CDR3 loop is CASSRGDSPLHF. CDR3 coding DNA: TGTGCCAGCAGTCGAGGAGATTCACCCCTCCACTTT.

This chain links TRBV5-6 with TRBJ1-1; D unclear. This CDR3 is 15 amino acids long. V dropped 4 bases and J dropped 1 base, with 14 bases sitting between them. CDR1 SGHDT and CDR2 YYEEEE come from the germline V gene. CDR3 loop: CASSAAPTGNTEAFF. CDR3 nucleotide sequence: TGTGCCAGCAGCGCAGCCCCTACGGGGAACACTGAAGCTTTCTTT.

The CDR3 here is CASSPTPQETQYF. DNA of the CDR3: TGTGCCAGCAGCCCCACGCCCCAAGAGACCCAGTACTTC. The V call is TRBV7-3, the J call TRBJ2-5; D unclear. Germline V gene data show CDR1 as SGHTA and CDR2 as FQGTGA. This CDR3 is built from 13 residues. V lost 5 bases, J lost 1 base, and 8 bases lay in between. The full variable domain, with the rest looked up from reference TRBV7-3 and TRBJ2-5, is GAGVSQTPSNKVTEKGKYVELRCDPISGHTALYWYRQSLGQGPEFLIYFQGTGAADDSGLPNDRFFAVRPEGSVSTLKIQRTERGDSAVYLCASSPTPQETQYFGPGTRLLVL.

This clone was counted a single time. This chain joins TRBV25-1 and TRBJ1-4; tentatively, D is TRBD1 (6 bases). The length of the CDR3 is 14 residues. CDR1 MGHDK and CDR2 SYGVNS come from the germline V gene. With 1 base removed from V and 8 bases from J, the gap between germline ends came to 11 bases. The CDR3 DNA is TGTGCCAGCAGTGAATGGGGGGCCGGGGAAAAACTGTTTTTT. Translating gives CASSEWGAGEKLFF.

The genes are TRBV20-1 and TRBJ2-3; unclear D gene. With 1 base removed from V and 7 bases from J, the gap between germline ends came to 6 bases. This CDR3 has 11 amino acids. The V gene's germline CDR1 is DFQATT and CDR2 SNEGSKA (reference sequence). The CDR3 nucleotides read TGCAGTGCTAGAGTAGGGAATACGCAGTATTTT. Its translation is CSARVGNTQYF.

This clone was detected a few times. V gene TRBV7-9 combines with J gene TRBJ2-7; the D gene could be TRBD1 or TRBD2 (5 bases each). The CDR3 runs 14 residues. Trimming cost V 6 bases and J 0 bases, with 12 bases left between them. The germline CDR1 and CDR2 sequences are SEHNR and FQNEAQ (reference sequence). The CDR3 region is CASSYRDASYEQYF. CDR3 nucleotides: TGTGCCAGCAGTTACCGGGACGCCTCCTACGAGCAGTACTTC.

This chain connects TRBV7-9 to TRBJ1-6; D is perhaps TRBD1 (6 bases). There are 16 residues in the CDR3. Germline CDR1 and CDR2: SEHNR and FQNEAQ (reference sequence). Trimming took 1 base from V and 8 from J, leaving 15 bases between them. DNA for the CDR3: TGTGCCAGCAGCTTAGGGGCAGGGGTGGTTGATTCACCCCTCCACTTT. It encodes CASSLGAGVVDSPLHF.

The V gene is TRBV20-1, the J gene TRBJ2-1, with unresolved D. This CDR3 is built from 11 residues. Trimming cost V 7 bases and J 10 bases, with 14 bases left between them. Per the germline V gene, CDR1 is DFQATT and CDR2 is SNEGSKA (reference sequence). The CDR3 here is CSVRRVVEQFF. For the CDR3, the DNA is TGCAGTGTGAGACGGGTTGTGGAGCAGTTCTTC.

This clone showed up just once. The gene calls are TRBV5-1 and TRBJ2-7; D call uncertain. The CDR3 contains 15 residues. The germline V gene has CDR1 SGHRS and CDR2 YFSETQ. The V and J ends lost 0 bases and 7 bases respectively, with 17 bases between them. The CDR3 loop is CASSLDPVSSGEQYF. The CDR3 DNA follows: TGCGCCAGCAGCTTGGATCCGGTGTCGAGTGGAGAGCAGTACTTC. The complete variable domain, with remaining parts taken from reference TRBV5-1 and TRBJ2-7, reads KAGVTQTPRYLIKTRGQQVTLSCSPISGHRSVSWYQQTPGQGLQFLFEYFSETQRNKGNFPGRFSGRQFSNSRSEMNVSTLELGDSALYLCASSLDPVSSGEQYFGPGTRLTVT.

Here the CDR3 reads CASSESWGDGYTF. CDR3 coding DNA: TGCGCCAGCAGTGAGTCCTGGGGAGATGGCTACACCTTC. The J gene is TRBJ1-2, the V gene TRBV10-1; the D is unclear. The CDR3 length is 13 residues. V was cut by 0 bases and J by 6 bases, with 8 bases left in between. Germline V gene lookup returns CDR1 WNHNN and CDR2 SYGVQD (reference sequence).

The chain couples TRBV4-1 to TRBJ2-5; 9 bases align to TRBD2. The CDR3 contains 15 residues. The germline gives CDR1 MGHRA, CDR2 YSYEKL. V was clipped by 0 bases and J by 10 bases; unmatched bases: 9. The CDR3 spells CASSQESPGGRDQYF. CDR3 DNA: TGCGCCAGCAGCCAAGAATCCCCGGGCGGGAGGGACCAGTACTTC.

In this sample, this clone turned up once. The V gene is TRBV28, the J gene TRBJ2-2; D may match TRBD1 or TRBD2 (5 bases each). This CDR3 has 15 residues. Germline CDR1 MDHEN, CDR2 SYDVKM. V lost 3 bases and J 0 bases, leaving 8 bases between the germline ends. CDR3 sequence: CASSFGASNTGELFF. The CDR3 bases are TGTGCCAGCAGTTTCGGGGCCTCGAACACCGGGGAGCTGTTTTTT.

This clone was recorded a few times. The chain combines TRBV19 with TRBJ2-5, with TRBD2 as a possible D gene (6 bases). The CDR3 has 9 amino acids. V was trimmed by 8 bases and J by 10 bases, leaving 8 bases between them. CDR1 and CDR2 from the germline V gene are LNHDA and SQIVND (reference sequence). The CDR3 loop reads CASAGGQYF. CDR3 bases: TGTGCCAGTGCCGGGGGCCAGTACTTC.